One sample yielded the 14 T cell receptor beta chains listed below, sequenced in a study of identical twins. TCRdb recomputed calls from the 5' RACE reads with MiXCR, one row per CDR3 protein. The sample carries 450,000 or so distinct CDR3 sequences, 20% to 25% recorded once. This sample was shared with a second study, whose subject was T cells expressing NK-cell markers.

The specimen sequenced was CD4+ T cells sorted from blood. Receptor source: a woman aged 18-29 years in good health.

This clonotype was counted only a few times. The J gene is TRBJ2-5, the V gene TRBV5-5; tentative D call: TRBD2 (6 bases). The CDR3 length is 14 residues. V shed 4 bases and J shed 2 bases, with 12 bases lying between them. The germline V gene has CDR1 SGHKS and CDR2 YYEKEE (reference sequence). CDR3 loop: CASSRGDLQETQYF. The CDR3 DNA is TGTGCCAGCAGCCGCGGGGACTTACAAGAGACCCAGTACTTC.

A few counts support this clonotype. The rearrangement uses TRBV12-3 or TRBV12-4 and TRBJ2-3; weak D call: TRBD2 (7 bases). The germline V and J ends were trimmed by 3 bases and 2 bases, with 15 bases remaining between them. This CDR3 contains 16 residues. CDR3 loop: CASSFSRRGLTDTQYF. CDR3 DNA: TGTGCCAGCAGTTTTAGTCGGCGGGGGCTCACAGATACGCAGTATTTT.

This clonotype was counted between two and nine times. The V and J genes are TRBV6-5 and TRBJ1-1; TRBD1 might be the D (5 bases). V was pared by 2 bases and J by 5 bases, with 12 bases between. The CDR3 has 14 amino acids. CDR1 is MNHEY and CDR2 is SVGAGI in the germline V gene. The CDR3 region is CASSYQGKGTEAFF. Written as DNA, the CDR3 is TGTGCCAGCAGTTACCAGGGAAAGGGTACTGAAGCTTTCTTT.

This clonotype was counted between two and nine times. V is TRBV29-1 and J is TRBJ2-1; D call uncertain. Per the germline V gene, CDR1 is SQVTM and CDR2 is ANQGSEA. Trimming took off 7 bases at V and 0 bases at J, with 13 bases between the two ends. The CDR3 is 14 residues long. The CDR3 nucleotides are TGCAGCGCCGCCCCTGCCAGCTCCTACAATGAGCAGTTCTTC. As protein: CSAAPASSYNEQFF.

The CDR3 nucleotides are TGCAGTGCTAACGGACTAGCGGGGGGGCTTGAGCAGTTCTTC. It codes for CSANGLAGGLEQFF. The V call is TRBV20-1, the J call TRBJ2-1, with 15 bases identical to TRBD2. V dropped 4 bases and J dropped 9; count of bases not matched to a gene: 4. The CDR3 length is 14 residues. Germline V CDR1 and CDR2: DFQATT, SNEGSKA (reference sequence).

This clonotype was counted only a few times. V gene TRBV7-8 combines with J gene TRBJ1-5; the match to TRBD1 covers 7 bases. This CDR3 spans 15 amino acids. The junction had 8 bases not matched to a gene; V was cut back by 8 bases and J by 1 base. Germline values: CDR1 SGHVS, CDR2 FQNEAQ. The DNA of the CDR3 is TGTGCCAGCTCCCAAGACAGGGCCAGCAATCAGCCCCAGCATTTT. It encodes CASSQDRASNQPQHF.

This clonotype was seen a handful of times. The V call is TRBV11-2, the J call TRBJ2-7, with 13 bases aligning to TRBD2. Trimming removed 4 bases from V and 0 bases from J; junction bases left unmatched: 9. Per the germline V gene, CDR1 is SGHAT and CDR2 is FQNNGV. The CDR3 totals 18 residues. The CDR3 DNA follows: TGTGCCAGCAGCTCCAAACTAGCGGGAGGGTCGGGCTCCTACGAGCAGTACTTC. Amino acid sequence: CASSSKLAGGSGSYEQYF.

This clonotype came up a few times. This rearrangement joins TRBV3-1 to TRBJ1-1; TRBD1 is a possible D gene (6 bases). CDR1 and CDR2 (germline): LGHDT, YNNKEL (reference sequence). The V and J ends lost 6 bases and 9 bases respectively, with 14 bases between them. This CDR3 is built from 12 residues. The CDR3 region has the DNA TGTGCCAGCAGTCGGGACAAGGGGCAAGCTTTCTTT. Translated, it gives CASSRDKGQAFF.

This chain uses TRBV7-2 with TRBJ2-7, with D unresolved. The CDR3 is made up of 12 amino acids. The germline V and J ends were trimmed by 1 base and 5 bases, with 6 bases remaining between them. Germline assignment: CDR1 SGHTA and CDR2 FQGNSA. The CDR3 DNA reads TGTGCCAGCAGCTTAGGACTTCACGAGCAGTACTTC. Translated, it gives CASSLGLHEQYF. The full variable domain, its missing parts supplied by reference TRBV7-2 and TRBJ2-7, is GAGVSQSPSNKVTEKGKDVELRCDPISGHTALYWYRQSLGQGLEFLIYFQGNSAPDKSGLPSDRFSAERTGGSVSTLTIQRTQQEDSAVYLCASSLGLHEQYFGPGTRLTVT.

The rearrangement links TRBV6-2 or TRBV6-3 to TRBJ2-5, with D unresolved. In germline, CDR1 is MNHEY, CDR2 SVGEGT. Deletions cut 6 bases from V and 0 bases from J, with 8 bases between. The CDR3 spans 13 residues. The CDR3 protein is CASRSQYQETQYF. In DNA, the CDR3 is TGTGCCAGCAGGAGCCAGTACCAAGAGACCCAGTACTTC.

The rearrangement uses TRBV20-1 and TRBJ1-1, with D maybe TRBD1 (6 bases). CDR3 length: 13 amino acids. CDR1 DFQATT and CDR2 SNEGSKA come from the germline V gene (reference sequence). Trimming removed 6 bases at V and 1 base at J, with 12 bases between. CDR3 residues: CSARTEQNTEAFF. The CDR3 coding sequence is TGCAGTGCCCGGACAGAGCAGAACACTGAAGCTTTCTTT.

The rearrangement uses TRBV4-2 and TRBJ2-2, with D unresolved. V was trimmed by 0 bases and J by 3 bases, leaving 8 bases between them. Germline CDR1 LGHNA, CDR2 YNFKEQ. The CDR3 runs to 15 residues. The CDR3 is CASSQDRRDTGELFF. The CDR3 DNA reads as TGTGCCAGCAGCCAAGATCGAAGGGACACCGGGGAGCTGTTTTTT.

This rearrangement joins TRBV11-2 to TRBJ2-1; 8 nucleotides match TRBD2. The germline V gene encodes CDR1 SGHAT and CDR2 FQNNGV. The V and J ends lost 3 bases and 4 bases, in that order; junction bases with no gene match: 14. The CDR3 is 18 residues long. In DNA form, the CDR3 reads TGTGCCAGCAGCTTGGGGCGGGGGGCCTCTAAGCGATACAATGAGCAGTTCTTC. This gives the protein CASSLGRGASKRYNEQFF.

CDR3 DNA: TGTGCCATCAGTCGGGACTCACTCTACGAGCAGTACTTC. Protein: CAISRDSLYEQYF. This rearrangement joins TRBV10-3 to TRBJ2-7; D may be TRBD2 (6 bases). Trimming cost V 5 bases and J 3 bases, with 11 bases left between them. Germline values: CDR1 ENHRY, CDR2 SYGVKD. CDR3 length equals 13 residues.